This T cell receptor (beta chain) was identified in a study of blood T cell repertoires in COVID-19. Across the study: Samples of COVID-19 (acute and convalescent) were obtained from the United States, Italy and Spain. T cells, B-cell-depleted T cells, or PBMCs provided the cDNA or gDNA that served as material.

As originally analysed: The assay estimated nucleated cells by amplifying reference gene primers. TCRdb's copy holds only in-frame clones and misses some; the assay was immunoSEQ multiplex PCR. V and J calls and clone size are given by that table; D and trimming were obtained from the DNA. This table holds over 200,000 clones, roughly 82% found once. The length of the CDR3 is 17 residues. Germline assignment: CDR1 WNHNN and CDR2 SYGVQD (reference sequence). V shed 5 bases, J shed 7 bases, and the junction held 12 bases outside the gene matches. The chain links TRBV10-1 to TRBJ2-1, with 12 bases lining up with TRBD1. The TCR comes from a man aged 40-50 years who had recovered from COVID-19. Sample: peripheral blood. The CDR3 reads CASSPLGQGAWGNEQFF. The CDR3 DNA reads as TGCGCCAGCAGTCCCCTGGGACAGGGGGCTTGGGGGAATGAGCAGTTCTTC.